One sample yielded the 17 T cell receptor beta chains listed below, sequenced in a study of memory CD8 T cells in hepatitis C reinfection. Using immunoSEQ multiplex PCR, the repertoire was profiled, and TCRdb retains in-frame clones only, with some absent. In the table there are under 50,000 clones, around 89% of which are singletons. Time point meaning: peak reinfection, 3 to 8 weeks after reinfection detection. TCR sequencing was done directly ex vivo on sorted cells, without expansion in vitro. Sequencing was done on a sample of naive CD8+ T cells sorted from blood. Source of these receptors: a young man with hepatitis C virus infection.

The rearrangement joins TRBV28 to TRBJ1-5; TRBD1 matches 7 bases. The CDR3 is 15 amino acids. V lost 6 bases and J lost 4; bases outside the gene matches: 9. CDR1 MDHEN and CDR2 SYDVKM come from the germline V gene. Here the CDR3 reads CASSKLRGSNQPQHF. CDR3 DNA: TGTGCCAGCAGCAAACTCAGGGGGAGTAATCAGCCCCAGCATTTT.

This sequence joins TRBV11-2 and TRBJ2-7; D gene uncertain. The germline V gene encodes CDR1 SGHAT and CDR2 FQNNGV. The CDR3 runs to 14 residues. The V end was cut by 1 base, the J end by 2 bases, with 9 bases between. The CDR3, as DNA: TGTGCCAGCAGCTTAGTGTTACAGCCCTACGAGCAGTACGTC. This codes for CASSLVLQPYEQYV.

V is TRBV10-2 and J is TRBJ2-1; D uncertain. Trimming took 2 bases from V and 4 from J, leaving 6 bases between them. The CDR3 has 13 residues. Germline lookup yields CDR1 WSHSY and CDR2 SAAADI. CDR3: CASSEHPYNEQFF. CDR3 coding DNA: TGCGCCAGCAGTGAGCATCCATACAATGAGCAGTTCTTC.

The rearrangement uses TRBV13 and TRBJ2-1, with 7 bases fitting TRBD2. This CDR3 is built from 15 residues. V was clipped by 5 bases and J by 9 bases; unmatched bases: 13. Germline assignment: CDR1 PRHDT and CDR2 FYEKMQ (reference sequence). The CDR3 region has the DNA TGTGCCAGCAGCCCCCCCTCGGCGGGCGGGGGTGAGCAGTTCTTC. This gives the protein CASSPPSAGGGEQFF.

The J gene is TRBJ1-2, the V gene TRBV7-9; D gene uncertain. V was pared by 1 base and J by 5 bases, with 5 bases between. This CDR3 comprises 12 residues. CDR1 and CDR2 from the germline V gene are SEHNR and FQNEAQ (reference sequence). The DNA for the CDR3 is TGTGCCAGCAGCTTAGACGGTTATGGCTACACCTTC. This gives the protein CASSLDGYGYTF.

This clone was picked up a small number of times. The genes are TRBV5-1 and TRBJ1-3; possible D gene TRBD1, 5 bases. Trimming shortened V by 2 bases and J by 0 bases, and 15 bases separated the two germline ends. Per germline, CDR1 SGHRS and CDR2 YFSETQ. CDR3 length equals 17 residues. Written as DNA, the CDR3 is TGCGCCAGCAGCTTATTTGGTACGGACAACTCTGGAAACACCATATATTTT. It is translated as CASSLFGTDNSGNTIYF.

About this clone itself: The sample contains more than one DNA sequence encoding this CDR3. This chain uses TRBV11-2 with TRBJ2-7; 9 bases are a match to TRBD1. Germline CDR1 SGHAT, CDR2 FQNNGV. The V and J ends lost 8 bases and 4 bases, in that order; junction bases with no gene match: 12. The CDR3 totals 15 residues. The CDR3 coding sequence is TGTGCCAGCCAAAACCGGGACAGGGCTTTGTACGAGCAGTACTTC. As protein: CASQNRDRALYEQYF.

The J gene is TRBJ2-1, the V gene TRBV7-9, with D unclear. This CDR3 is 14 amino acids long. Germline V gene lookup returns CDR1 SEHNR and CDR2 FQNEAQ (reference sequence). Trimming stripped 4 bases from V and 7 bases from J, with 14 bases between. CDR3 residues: CASSSSIRENEQFF. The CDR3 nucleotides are TGTGCCAGCAGCTCAAGTATTAGAGAAAATGAGCAGTTCTTC.

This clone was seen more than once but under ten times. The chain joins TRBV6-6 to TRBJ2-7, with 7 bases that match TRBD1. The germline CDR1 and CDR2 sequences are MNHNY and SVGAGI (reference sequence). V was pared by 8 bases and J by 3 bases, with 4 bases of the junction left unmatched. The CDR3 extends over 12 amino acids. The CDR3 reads CASWDRFYEQYF. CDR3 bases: TGTGCCAGCTGGGACAGATTCTACGAGCAGTACTTC.

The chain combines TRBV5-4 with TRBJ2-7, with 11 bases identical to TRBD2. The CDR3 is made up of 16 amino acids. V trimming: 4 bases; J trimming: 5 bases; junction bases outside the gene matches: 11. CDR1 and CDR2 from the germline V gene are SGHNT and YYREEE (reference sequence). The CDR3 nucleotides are TGTGCCAGCAGCCCCGGGGTAGCGGGAGGGCCCAACGAGCAGTACTTC. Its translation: CASSPGVAGGPNEQYF.

The CDR3 DNA is TGTGCCAGCAGCCAGGGGGCGGTGAACACTGAAGCTTTCTTT. Translating it yields CASSQGAVNTEAFF. This chain uses TRBV5-4 with TRBJ1-1; TRBD1 matches at 8 bases. Germline V CDR1 and CDR2: SGHNT, YYREEE (reference sequence). This CDR3 spans 14 amino acids. V dropped 4 bases and J dropped 0; count of bases not matched to a gene: 2.

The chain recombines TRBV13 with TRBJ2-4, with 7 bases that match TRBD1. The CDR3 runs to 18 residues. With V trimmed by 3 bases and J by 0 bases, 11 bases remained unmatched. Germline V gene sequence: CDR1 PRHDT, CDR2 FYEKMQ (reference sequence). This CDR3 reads CASSFRQGDTEAKNIQYF. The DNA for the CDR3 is TGTGCCAGCAGCTTCAGGCAGGGGGACACCGAAGCCAAAAACATTCAGTACTTC.

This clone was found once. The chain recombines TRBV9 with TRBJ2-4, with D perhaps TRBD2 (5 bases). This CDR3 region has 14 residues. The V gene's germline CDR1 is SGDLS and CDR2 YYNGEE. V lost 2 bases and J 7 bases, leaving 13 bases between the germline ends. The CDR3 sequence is CASSVEGVSNIQYF. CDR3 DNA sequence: TGTGCCAGCAGCGTTGAGGGAGTCTCGAACATTCAGTACTTC.

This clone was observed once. The CDR3 is CASSLLGSSGNTIYF. CDR3 DNA sequence: TGCGCCAGCAGCTTGCTAGGCAGCTCTGGAAACACCATATATTTT. The chain links TRBV5-1 to TRBJ1-3; D ambiguous. The germline V and J ends were trimmed by 1 base and 0 bases, with 8 bases remaining between them. Per the germline V gene, CDR1 is SGHRS and CDR2 is YFSETQ. CDR3 length: 15 residues. The full variable domain, in which reference TRBV5-1 and TRBJ1-3 provide the parts outside the CDR3, is KAGVTQTPRYLIKTRGQQVTLSCSPISGHRSVSWYQQTPGQGLQFLFEYFSETQRNKGNFPGRFSGRQFSNSRSEMNVSTLELGDSALYLCASSLLGSSGNTIYFGEGSWLTVV.

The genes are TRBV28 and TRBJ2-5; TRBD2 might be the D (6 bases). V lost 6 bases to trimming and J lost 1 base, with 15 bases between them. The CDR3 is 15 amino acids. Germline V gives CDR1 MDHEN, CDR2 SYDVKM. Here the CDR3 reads CASRLTPGLQETQYF. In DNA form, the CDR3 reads TGTGCCAGCAGACTAACACCGGGACTCCAAGAGACCCAGTACTTC.

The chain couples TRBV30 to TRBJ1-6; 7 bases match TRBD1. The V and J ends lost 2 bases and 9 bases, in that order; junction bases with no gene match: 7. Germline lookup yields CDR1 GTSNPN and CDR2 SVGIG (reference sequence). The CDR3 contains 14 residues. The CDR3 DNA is TGTGCCTGGAGTACCCGACAGGGTAGTTCACCCCTCCACTTT. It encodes CAWSTRQGSSPLHF. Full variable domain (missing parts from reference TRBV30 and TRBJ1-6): SQTIHQWPATLVQPVGSPLSLECTVEGTSNPNLYWYRQAAGRGLQLLFYSVGIGQISSEVPQNLSASRPQDRQFILSSKKLLLSDSGFYLCAWSTRQGSSPLHFGNGTRLTVT.

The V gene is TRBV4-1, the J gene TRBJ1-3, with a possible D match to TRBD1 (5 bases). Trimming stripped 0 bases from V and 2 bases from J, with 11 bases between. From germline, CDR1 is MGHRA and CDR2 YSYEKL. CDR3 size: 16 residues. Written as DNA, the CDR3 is TGCGCCAGCAGCCAAGATAGGGGAGGGGCTGGAAACACCATATATTTT. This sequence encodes CASSQDRGGAGNTIYF.